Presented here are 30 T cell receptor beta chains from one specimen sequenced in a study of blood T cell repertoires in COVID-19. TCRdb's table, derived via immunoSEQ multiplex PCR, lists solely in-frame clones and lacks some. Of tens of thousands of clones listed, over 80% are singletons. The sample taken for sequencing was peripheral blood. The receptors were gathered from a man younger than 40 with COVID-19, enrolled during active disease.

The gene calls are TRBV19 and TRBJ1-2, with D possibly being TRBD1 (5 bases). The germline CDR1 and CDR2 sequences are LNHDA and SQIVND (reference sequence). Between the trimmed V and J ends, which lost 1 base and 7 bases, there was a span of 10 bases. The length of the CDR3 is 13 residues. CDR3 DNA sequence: TGTGCCAGTAGTATAGCGGGGGTCGCTGGCTACACCTTC. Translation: CASSIAGVAGYTF.

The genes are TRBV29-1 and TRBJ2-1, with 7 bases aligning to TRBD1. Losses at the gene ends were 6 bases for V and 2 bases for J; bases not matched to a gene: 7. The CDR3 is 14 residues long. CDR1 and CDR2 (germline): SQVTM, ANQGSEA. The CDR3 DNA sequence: TGCAGCGTCGTCCGACAGGGAGCCTACAATGAGCAGTTCTTC. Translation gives CSVVRQGAYNEQFF.

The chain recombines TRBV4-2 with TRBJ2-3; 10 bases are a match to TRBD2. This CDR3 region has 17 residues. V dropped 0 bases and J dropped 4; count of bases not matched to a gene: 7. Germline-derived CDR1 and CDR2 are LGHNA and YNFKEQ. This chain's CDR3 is CASSQDGSGRIPDTQYF. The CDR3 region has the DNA TGTGCCAGCAGCCAAGATGGTAGCGGGAGGATCCCAGATACGCAGTATTTT.

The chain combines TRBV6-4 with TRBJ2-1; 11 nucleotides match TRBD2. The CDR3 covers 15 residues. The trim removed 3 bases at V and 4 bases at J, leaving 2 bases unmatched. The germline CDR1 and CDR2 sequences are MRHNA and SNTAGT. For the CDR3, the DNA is TGTGCCAGCAGTGAACTAGCGGGGGAGTACAATGAGCAGTTCTTC. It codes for CASSELAGEYNEQFF.

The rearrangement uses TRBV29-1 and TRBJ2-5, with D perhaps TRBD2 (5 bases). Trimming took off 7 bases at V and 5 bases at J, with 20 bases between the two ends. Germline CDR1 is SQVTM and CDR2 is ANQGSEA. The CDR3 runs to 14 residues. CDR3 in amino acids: CSAPLREGWETQYF. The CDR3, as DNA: TGCAGCGCCCCGTTGAGGGAAGGATGGGAGACCCAGTACTTC.

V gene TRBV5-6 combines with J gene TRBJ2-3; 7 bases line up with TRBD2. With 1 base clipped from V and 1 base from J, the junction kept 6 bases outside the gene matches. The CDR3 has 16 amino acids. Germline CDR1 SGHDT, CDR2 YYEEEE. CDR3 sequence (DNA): TGTGCCAGCAGCTTGTACGACGCGGGGGGCACAGATACGCAGTATTTT. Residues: CASSLYDAGGTDTQYF.

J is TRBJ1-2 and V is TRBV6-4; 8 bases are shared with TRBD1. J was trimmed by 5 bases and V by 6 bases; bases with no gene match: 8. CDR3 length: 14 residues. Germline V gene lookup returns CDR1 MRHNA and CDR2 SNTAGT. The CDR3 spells CASSEDRDGYGYTF. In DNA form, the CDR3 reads TGTGCCAGCAGCGAGGACAGGGATGGGTATGGCTACACCTTC.

DNA of the CDR3: TGTGCCAGCAGCCTTTCCCTGGCCCAAGAGACCCAGTACTTC. Residues: CASSLSLAQETQYF. The rearrangement uses TRBV11-2 and TRBJ2-5, with unresolved D. The V end was cut by 5 bases, the J end by 1 base, with 11 bases between. Germline V gene lookup returns CDR1 SGHAT and CDR2 FQNNGV. CDR3 size: 14 residues.

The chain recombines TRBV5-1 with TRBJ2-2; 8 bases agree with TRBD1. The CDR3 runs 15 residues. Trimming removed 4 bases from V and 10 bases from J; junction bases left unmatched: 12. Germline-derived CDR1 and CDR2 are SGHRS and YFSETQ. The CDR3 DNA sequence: TGCGCCAGCAGCCTGTGGACAGGGCGCATGGCGGAGCTGTTTTTT. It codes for CASSLWTGRMAELFF. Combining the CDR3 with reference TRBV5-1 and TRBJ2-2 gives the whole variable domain KAGVTQTPRYLIKTRGQQVTLSCSPISGHRSVSWYQQTPGQGLQFLFEYFSETQRNKGNFPGRFSGRQFSNSRSEMNVSTLELGDSALYLCASSLWTGRMAELFFGEGSRLTVL.

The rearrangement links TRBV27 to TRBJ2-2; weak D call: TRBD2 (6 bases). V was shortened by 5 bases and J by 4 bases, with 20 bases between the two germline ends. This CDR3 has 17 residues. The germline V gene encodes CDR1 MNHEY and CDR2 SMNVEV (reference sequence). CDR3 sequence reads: CASSGRGLQGITGELFF. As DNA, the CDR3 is TGTGCCAGCAGTGGACGAGGACTACAAGGGATCACCGGGGAGCTGTTTTTT.

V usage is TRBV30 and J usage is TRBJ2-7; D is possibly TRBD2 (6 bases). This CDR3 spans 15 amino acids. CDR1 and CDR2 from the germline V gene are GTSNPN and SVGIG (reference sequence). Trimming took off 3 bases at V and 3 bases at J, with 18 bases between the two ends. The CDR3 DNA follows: TGTGCCTGGAGCCCGGGGGTGACCTCTCTCTACGAGCAGTACTTC. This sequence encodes CAWSPGVTSLYEQYF.

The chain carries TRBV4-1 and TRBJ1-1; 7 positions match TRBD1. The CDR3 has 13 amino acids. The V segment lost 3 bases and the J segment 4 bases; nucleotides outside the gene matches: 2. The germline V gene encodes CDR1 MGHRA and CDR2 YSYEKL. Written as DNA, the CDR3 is TGCGCCAGCAGCCACTCAGGGGGCACTGAAGCTTTCTTT. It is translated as CASSHSGGTEAFF.

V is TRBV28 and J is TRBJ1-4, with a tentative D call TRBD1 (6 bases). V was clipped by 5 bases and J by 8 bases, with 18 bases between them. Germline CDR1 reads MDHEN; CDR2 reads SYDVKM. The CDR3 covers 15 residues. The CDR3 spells CASSPPSGAWEKLFF. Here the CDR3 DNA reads TGTGCCAGCAGTCCCCCTTCAGGGGCGTGGGAAAAACTGTTTTTT.

CDR3 amino acids: CAISDRDQETQYF. In DNA form, the CDR3 reads TGTGCCATCAGTGACAGGGACCAAGAGACCCAGTACTTC. This chain uses TRBV10-3 with TRBJ2-5; a possible D gene is TRBD1 (5 bases). CDR3 size: 13 residues. The V end was cut by 3 bases, the J end by 0 bases, with 5 bases between. Per the germline V gene, CDR1 is ENHRY and CDR2 is SYGVKD.

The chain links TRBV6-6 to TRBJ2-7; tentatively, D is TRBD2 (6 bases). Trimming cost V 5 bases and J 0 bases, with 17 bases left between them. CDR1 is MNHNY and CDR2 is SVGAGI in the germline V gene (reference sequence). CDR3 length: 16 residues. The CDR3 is CASSQASAGGSYEQYF. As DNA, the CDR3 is TGTGCCAGCAGTCAGGCTAGCGCAGGAGGCTCCTACGAGCAGTACTTC.

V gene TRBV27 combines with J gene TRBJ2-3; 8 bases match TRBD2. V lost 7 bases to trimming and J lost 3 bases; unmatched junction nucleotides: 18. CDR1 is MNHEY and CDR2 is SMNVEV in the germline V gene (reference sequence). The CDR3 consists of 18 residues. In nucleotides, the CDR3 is TGTGCCAGCACCCGCCGGTTCGCGGGAGGAAAAAGGACAGATACGCAGTATTTT. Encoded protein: CASTRRFAGGKRTDTQYF.

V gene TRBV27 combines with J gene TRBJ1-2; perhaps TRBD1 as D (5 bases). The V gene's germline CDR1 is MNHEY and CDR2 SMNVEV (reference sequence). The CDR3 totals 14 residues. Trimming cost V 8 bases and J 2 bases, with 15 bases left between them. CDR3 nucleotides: TGTGCCAGCCGGGACGGGGGTAAGAACTATGGCTACACCTTC. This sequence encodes CASRDGGKNYGYTF.

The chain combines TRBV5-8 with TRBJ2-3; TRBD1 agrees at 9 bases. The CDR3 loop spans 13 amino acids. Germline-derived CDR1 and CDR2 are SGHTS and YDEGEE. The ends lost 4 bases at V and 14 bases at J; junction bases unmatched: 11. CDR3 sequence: CASSVTGTGSLYF. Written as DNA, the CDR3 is TGTGCCAGCAGCGTAACCGGGACAGGGTCTTTGTATTTT.

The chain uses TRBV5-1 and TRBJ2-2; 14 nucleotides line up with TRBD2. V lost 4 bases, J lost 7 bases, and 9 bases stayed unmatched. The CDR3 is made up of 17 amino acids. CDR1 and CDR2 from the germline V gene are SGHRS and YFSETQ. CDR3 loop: CASSLGTSGSVGGELFF. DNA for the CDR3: TGCGCCAGCAGCCTCGGGACTAGCGGGAGCGTAGGCGGGGAGCTGTTTTTT.

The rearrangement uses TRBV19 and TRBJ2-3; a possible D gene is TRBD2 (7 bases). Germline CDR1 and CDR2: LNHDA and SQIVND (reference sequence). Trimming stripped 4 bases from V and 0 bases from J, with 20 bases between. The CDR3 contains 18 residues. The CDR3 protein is CASSREGPAGASTDTQYF. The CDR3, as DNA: TGTGCCAGTAGTAGGGAGGGCCCTGCGGGGGCTAGCACAGATACGCAGTATTTT.

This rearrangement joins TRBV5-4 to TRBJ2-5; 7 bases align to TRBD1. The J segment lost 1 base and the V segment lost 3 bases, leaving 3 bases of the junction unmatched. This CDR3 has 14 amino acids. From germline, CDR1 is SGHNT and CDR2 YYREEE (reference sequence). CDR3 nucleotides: TGTGCCAGCAGCTCCGGGGACAGCCAAGAGACCCAGTACTTC. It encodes CASSSGDSQETQYF.

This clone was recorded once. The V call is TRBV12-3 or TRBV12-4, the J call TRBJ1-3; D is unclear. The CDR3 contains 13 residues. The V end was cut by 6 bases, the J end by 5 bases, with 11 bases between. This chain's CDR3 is CASSLRQRNTIYF. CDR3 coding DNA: TGTGCCAGCAGCCTCAGGCAGCGAAACACCATATATTTT.

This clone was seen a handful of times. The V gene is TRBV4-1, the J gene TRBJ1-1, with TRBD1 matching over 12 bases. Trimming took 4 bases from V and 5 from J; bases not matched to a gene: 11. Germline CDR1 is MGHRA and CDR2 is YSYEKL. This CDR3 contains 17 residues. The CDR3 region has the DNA TGCGCCAGCAGCCGAAAGCCGGGACAGGGGGCTGGAACTGAAGCTTTCTTT. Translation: CASSRKPGQGAGTEAFF.

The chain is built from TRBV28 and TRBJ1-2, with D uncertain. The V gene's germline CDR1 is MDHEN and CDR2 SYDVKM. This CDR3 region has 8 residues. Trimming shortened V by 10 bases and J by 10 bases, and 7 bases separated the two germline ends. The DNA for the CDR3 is TGTGCCACAGATTTCTACACCTTC. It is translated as CATDFYTF.

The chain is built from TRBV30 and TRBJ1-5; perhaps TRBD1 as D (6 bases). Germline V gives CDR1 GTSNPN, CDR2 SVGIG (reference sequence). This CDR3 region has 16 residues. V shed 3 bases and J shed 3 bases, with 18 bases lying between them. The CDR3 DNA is TGTGCCTGGAGGACGGGGGGCAAGGATGACAATCAGCCCCAGCATTTT. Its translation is CAWRTGGKDDNQPQHF.

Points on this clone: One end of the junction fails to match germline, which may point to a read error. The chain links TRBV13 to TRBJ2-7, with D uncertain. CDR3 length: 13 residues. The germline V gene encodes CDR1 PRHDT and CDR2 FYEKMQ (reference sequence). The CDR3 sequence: CASSLGSSHEQYF. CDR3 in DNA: TGTGCCAGCAGCTTAGGTAGCTCCCACGAGCAGTACTTC. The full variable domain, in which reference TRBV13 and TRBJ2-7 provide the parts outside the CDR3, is AAGVIQSPRHLIKEKRETATLKCYPIPRHDTVYWYQQGPGQDPQFLISFYEKMQSDKGSIPDRFSAQQFSDYHSELNMSSLELGDSALYFCASSLGSSHEQYFGPGTRLTVT.

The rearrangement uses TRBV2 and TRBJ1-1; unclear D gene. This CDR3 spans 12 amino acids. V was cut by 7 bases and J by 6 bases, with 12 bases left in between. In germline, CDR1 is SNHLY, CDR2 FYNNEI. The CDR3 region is CASNRGKAEAFF. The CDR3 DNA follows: TGTGCCAGCAATAGAGGGAAAGCTGAAGCTTTCTTT.

CDR3 amino acids: CASTQAYRPQHF. Here the CDR3 DNA reads TGTGCCAGCACACAGGCCTATCGGCCCCAGCATTTT. The chain has TRBV28 and TRBJ1-5; the D gene is possibly TRBD1 (5 bases). V dropped 7 bases and J dropped 9 bases, with 13 bases sitting between them. The V gene's germline CDR1 is MDHEN and CDR2 SYDVKM. This CDR3 has 12 amino acids.

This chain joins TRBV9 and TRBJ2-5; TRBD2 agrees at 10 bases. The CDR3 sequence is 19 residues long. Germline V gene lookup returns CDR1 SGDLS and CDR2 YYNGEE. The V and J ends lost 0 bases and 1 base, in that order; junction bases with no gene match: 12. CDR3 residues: CASSVGSSGGRGAQETQYF. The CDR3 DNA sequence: TGTGCCAGCAGCGTAGGGTCTAGCGGGGGTAGGGGGGCCCAAGAGACCCAGTACTTC.

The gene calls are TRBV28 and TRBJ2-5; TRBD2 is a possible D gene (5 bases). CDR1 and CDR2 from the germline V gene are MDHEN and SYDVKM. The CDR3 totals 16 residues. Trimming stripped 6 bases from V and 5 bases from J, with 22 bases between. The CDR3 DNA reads TGTGCCAGCAGCCATGGAATCTTGCGGGTCGGGGAGACCCAGTACTTC. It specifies CASSHGILRVGETQYF.